These T cell receptor beta chains were read from a single sample in a study of blood T cell repertoires in COVID-19. Libraries were prepared by immunoSEQ multiplex PCR; TCRdb keeps only in-frame clonotypes and omits some of them. The sample consists of under 200,000 clones, approximately 79% of them appearing once. The sample comprised peripheral blood. The source is a woman of 80 years or more with acute or convalescent COVID-19. CDR3s include the opening cysteine and the closing phenylalanine or tryptophan. A D gene is named only where the DNA matches it firmly. Expanded clones get a size class; other rows say once, few or many, or leave the size out.

clone size	V gene	CDR3 length	J gene	D gene	CDR3 DNA	CDR3 protein
.	TRBV25-1	14	TRBJ2-7	.	TGTGCCAGCAGTGAGGGGGGACTCGGCTACGAGCAGTACTTC	CASSEGGLGYEQYF
.	TRBV9	15	TRBJ2-1	.	TGTGCCAGCAGCGCACCGGAGAAAACCTACAATGAGCAGTTCTTC	CASSAPEKTYNEQFF
.	TRBV10-3	16	TRBJ1-5	.	TGTGCCATCGGGAAGGGACAATCTTATAGCAATCAGCCCCAGCATTTT	CAIGKGQSYSNQPQHF
.	TRBV19	14	TRBJ1-2	.	TGTGCCAGTAGAGCCCTGGAGGCAGACTATGGCTACACCTTC	CASRALEADYGYTF
.	TRBV6-5	14	TRBJ2-1	TRBD2	TGTGCCAGCACTCCCGCGGGAGGGATCAATGAGCAGTTCTTC	CASTPAGGINEQFF
.	TRBV6-1	15	TRBJ2-5	.	TGTGCCAGCAGTGATCTTGGCCAAACACAAGAGACCCAGTACTTC	CASSDLGQTQETQYF
.	TRBV5-1	15	TRBJ1-1	TRBD1	TGCGCCAGCAGCGAGTTACAGGGGGACGGCACTGAAGCTTTCTTT	CASSELQGDGTEAFF
.	TRBV27	20	TRBJ2-3	TRBD2	TGTGCCAGCAGTTTCAAATTAGCGGGAGGGAAACAAATAAACACAGATACGCAGTATTTT	CASSFKLAGGKQINTDTQYF
.	TRBV2	14	TRBJ1-2	TRBD1	TGTGCCAGCAGTTCCGGGACAGGGGACTATGGCTACACCTTC	CASSSGTGDYGYTF
.	TRBV30	11	TRBJ2-1	.	TGTGCCTGGAGTGTGTGGCAAATGCAGTTCTTC	CAWSVWQMQFF
.	TRBV11-3	17	TRBJ2-3	TRBD2	TGTGCCAGCAGCCCGGGACTAGCGGGAGAGAGCACAGATACGCAGTATTTT	CASSPGLAGESTDTQYF
.	TRBV28	13	TRBJ2-1	.	TGTGCCAGCCGGGACACGAACTACAATGAGCAGTTCTTC	CASRDTNYNEQFF
.	TRBV6-2/TRBV6-3	13	TRBJ2-2	.	TGTGCCAGCAGTCCCCTACAGGCAGGGGAGCTGTTTTTT	CASSPLQAGELFF
.	TRBV28	16	TRBJ2-3	TRBD2	TGTGCCAGCAGGTCCCCACTAGCGGGAGCTTTAGATACGCAGTATTTT	CASRSPLAGALDTQYF
.	TRBV6-5	13	TRBJ2-1	.	TGTGCCAGCAGCCCCATAGAAAGCAATGAGCAGTTCTTC	CASSPIESNEQFF
.	TRBV5-1	16	TRBJ2-2	.	TGCGCCAGCAGCTTGGTCCTAGGGGAAGTCCCCTTGGAGCTGTTTTTT	CASSLVLGEVPLELFF
once	TRBV14	13	TRBJ1-1	.	TGTGCCAGCAGCCTAGACGCGTACACTGAAGCTTTCTTT	CASSLDAYTEAFF
few	TRBV6-2/TRBV6-3	14	TRBJ1-2	TRBD1	TGTGCCAGCAGCCCTTACGACAGGGACTATGGCTACACCTTC	CASSPYDRDYGYTF
.	TRBV6-1	14	TRBJ2-2	TRBD2	TGTGCCAGCAGGGAGACTAGCGGGGCCGGGGAGCTGTTTTTT	CASRETSGAGELFF
few	TRBV19	18	TRBJ2-4	TRBD2	TGTGCCAGTAGTATAGAGGGCTATAGCGGGAGTGCCAAAAACATTCAGTACTTC	CASSIEGYSGSAKNIQYF
.	TRBV18	16	TRBJ1-1	.	TGTGCCAGCTCACCACCGTTTCAGGGTTTTGACACTGAAGCTTTCTTT	CASSPPFQGFDTEAFF
.	TRBV15	15	TRBJ2-5	.	TGTGCCACCAGCAGAGGAGGGGGTCGTCAAGAGACCCAGTACTTC	CATSRGGGRQETQYF
.	TRBV14	15	TRBJ1-1	TRBD1	TGTGCCAGCAGCCAAGGACAGGGTGCGAACACTGAAGCTTTCTTT	CASSQGQGANTEAFF
once	TRBV19	14	TRBJ2-4	.	TGTTCATCTAGTCTGGGTTTAGCCAAAAACATTCAGTACTTC	CSSSLGLAKNIQYF
once	TRBV5-4	14	TRBJ1-6	.	TGTGCCAGCAGCCCGGGGGGTTCCTTAGCACCCCTCCACTTT	CASSPGGSLAPLHF
.	TRBV28	16	TRBJ2-3	TRBD2	TGTGCCAGCAGTTTAATGCTAGCGGGAGGGACAGATACGCAGTATTTT	CASSLMLAGGTDTQYF
.	TRBV10-1	17	TRBJ2-1	TRBD2	TGCGCCAGCAGTGAATTGATCGCAGCGGGAGGGCGTAATGAGCAGTTCTTC	CASSELIAAGGRNEQFF
.	TRBV28	14	TRBJ2-7	.	.	CASSFGSGSPGVDF
.	TRBV7-2	16	TRBJ2-3	.	TGTGCCAGCAGCTACTACTTCGCGGGGCGCACAGATACGCAGTATTTT	CASSYYFAGRTDTQYF
.	TRBV14	12	TRBJ1-6	.	TGTGCCAGCAGCCGACAGAATTCACCCCTCCACTTT	CASSRQNSPLHF
.	TRBV24-1	16	TRBJ2-1	TRBD2	TGTGCCACCAGTGACCATGGACTAGCGGGAGACAATGAGCAGTTCTTC	CATSDHGLAGDNEQFF
.	TRBV5-1	13	TRBJ2-5	.	TGCGCCAGCAGCTCCGACAGGCCAGAGACCCAGTACTTC	CASSSDRPETQYF
.	TRBV19	16	TRBJ1-5	TRBD1	TGTGCCAGTAGTAGGGACAGCGGGAGGGGCGGTCAGCCCCAGCATTTT	CASSRDSGRGGQPQHF
.	TRBV19	14	TRBJ2-7	TRBD2	TGTGCCAGTATCCCAGCGGGGGTCTCCTACGAGCAGTACTTC	CASIPAGVSYEQYF
.	TRBV10-1	12	TRBJ2-2	TRBD1	TGCGCCACCACAGGGGTAACCGGGGAGCTGTTTTTT	CATTGVTGELFF
.	TRBV28	13	TRBJ1-4	.	TGTGCCAGCAGTTTCCTCCCCAATGAAAAACTGTTTTTT	CASSFLPNEKLFF
.	TRBV18	15	TRBJ2-3	TRBD2	TGTGCCAGCTCATATACTAGCGGAAGCACAGATACGCAGTATTTT	CASSYTSGSTDTQYF
.	TRBV10-2	14	TRBJ1-6	.	TGCGCCAGTACACGGGAGGGGTTTAATTCACCCCTCCACTTT	CASTREGFNSPLHF
once	TRBV4-2	19	TRBJ2-2	TRBD1	TGTGCCAGCAGCCCAGAAGACAGGGGGCGCATAAGTGGCACCGGGGAGCTGTTTTTT	CASSPEDRGRISGTGELFF
.	TRBV29-1	12	TRBJ1-4	.	TGCAGCGTCGCCGACAGCAATGAAAAACTGTTTTTT	CSVADSNEKLFF
few	TRBV4-2	17	TRBJ2-2	TRBD2	TGTGCCAGCAGCCAGGCTAGCGGGATGGCGAACACCGGGGAGCTGTTTTTT	CASSQASGMANTGELFF